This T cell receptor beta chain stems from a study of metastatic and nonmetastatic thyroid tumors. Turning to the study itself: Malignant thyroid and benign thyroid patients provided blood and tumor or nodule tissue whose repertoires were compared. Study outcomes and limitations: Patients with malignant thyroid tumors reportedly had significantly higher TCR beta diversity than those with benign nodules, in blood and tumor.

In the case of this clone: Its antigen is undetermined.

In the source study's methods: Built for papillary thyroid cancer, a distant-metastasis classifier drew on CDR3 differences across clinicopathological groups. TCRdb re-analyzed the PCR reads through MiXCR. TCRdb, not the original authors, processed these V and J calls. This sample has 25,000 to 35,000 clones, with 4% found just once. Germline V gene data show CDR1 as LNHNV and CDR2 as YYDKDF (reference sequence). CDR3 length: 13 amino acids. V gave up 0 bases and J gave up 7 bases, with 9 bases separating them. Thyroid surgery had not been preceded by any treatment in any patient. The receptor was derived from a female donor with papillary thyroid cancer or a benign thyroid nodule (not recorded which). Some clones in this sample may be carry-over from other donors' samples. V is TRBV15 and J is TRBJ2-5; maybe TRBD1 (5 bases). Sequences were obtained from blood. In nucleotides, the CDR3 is TGTGCCACCAGCAGAGAACCTAGGGGGACCCAGTACTTC. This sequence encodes CATSREPRGTQYF.